The 14 T cell receptor beta chains presented below share a single source sample, sequenced in a study of T cell repertoires in cytomegalovirus infection. Via MiXCR, TCRdb re-called the reads, giving one row per CDR3 protein. The sample consists of about 85,000 distinct CDR3 sequences, 45% to 55% of them appearing once. Their antigens remain unidentified. The sample here was CD8+ T cells from cultured PBMCs, taken from culture after CMV antigen stimulation. These receptors were taken from a human donor in good health (CMV status not recorded). Some clones in this sample may be carry-over from other donors' samples.

This chain joins TRBV12-5 and TRBJ2-1, with D perhaps TRBD1 or TRBD2 (5 bases each). Trimming stripped 4 bases from V and 1 base from J, with 11 bases between. This CDR3 is built from 15 residues. In germline, CDR1 is LGHNT, CDR2 FRNRAP. CDR3: CASGSPGRSYNEQFF. DNA for the CDR3: TGTGCTAGTGGTTCGCCGGGACGGTCCTACAATGAGCAGTTCTTC.

The chain has TRBV5-1 and TRBJ2-1; 10 positions agree with TRBD2. With 3 bases clipped from V and 5 bases from J, the junction kept 5 bases outside the gene matches. The CDR3 spans 15 residues. Germline CDR1 and CDR2: SGHRS and YFSETQ. CDR3 sequence (DNA): TGCGCCAGCAGCTCCCTAGCGGGAGTTAACAATGAGCAGTTCTTC. Encoded protein: CASSSLAGVNNEQFF.

The V call is TRBV7-6, the J call TRBJ2-6; TRBD1 agrees at 7 bases. V gave up 2 bases and J gave up 4 bases; unmatched junction bases: 2. The CDR3 has 15 residues. Germline V gene data show CDR1 as SGHVS and CDR2 as FNYEAQ. CDR3 residues: CASSLTGAGANVLTF. The CDR3 nucleotides are TGTGCCAGCAGCTTAACAGGGGCCGGGGCCAACGTCCTGACTTTC.

This clonotype has just a few counts. This chain joins TRBV12-3 or TRBV12-4 and TRBJ1-5; TRBD1 aligns across 7 bases. The CDR3 is 22 amino acids. J lost 0 bases, V lost 2 bases, and 22 bases had no gene match. The CDR3: CASSLWSPNKGDSVYSNQPQHF. The CDR3 region has the DNA TGTGCCAGCAGTTTATGGTCACCGAACAAGGGGGACAGCGTATATAGCAATCAGCCCCAGCATTTT.

V and J are TRBV4-2 and TRBJ1-3; tentatively, D is TRBD1 (5 bases). Germline V gene data show CDR1 as LGHNA and CDR2 as YNFKEQ. V gave up 0 bases and J gave up 6 bases, with 9 bases separating them. There are 14 residues in the CDR3. The CDR3 coding sequence is TGTGCCAGCAGCCAAGATCCAGGGCTAAACACCATATATTTT. Translating gives CASSQDPGLNTIYF.

The rearrangement links TRBV27 to TRBJ1-1; maybe TRBD1 (6 bases). Germline CDR1 MNHEY, CDR2 SMNVEV (reference sequence). This CDR3 has 14 amino acids. The ends were cut back, 5 bases at V and 2 bases at J, with 12 bases in the middle. CDR3: CASSPTGRNTEAFF. CDR3 sequence (DNA): TGTGCCAGCAGTCCGACAGGACGTAACACTGAAGCTTTCTTT.

CDR3 nucleotides: TGTGCCAGCAGCCAGATACAGGACAATGAGCAGTTCTTC. It specifies CASSQIQDNEQFF. This chain connects TRBV7-9 to TRBJ2-1, with D possibly TRBD1 on 5 matching bases. CDR1 and CDR2 (germline): SEHNR, FQNEAQ (reference sequence). This CDR3 is built from 13 residues. Between the trimmed V and J ends, which lost 5 bases and 5 bases, there was a span of 10 bases.

The J gene is TRBJ2-5, the V gene TRBV6-6; 13 nucleotides align to TRBD2. Germline lookup yields CDR1 MNHNY and CDR2 SVGAGI (reference sequence). V shed 1 base and J 2 bases; nucleotides not matched to a gene: 4. The CDR3 is made up of 17 amino acids. This CDR3 is CASSYYWTSGGQETQYF. The CDR3 DNA reads TGTGCCAGCAGTTACTACTGGACTAGCGGGGGACAAGAGACCCAGTACTTC.

This rearrangement joins TRBV7-6 to TRBJ2-1; D uncertain. V lost 6 bases to trimming and J lost 4 bases, with 13 bases between them. CDR3 length: 14 amino acids. Germline V gives CDR1 SGHVS, CDR2 FNYEAQ. The CDR3 DNA reads as TGTGCCAGCAGTCCGGTGCTGGGATACAATGAGCAGTTCTTC. Its translation: CASSPVLGYNEQFF.

This chain connects TRBV19 to TRBJ1-1; no firm D call. CDR3 length equals 15 residues. CDR1 and CDR2 (germline): LNHDA, SQIVND (reference sequence). The V end lost 5 bases, the J end lost 0 bases, and 13 bases lay between the germline ends. The CDR3, as DNA: TGTGCCAGTAGTTCCTGGACGGAGATGAACACTGAAGCTTTCTTT. Its translation: CASSSWTEMNTEAFF.

The chain links TRBV5-4 to TRBJ2-2, with D unclear. Germline V gene sequence: CDR1 SGHNT, CDR2 YYREEE (reference sequence). The length of the CDR3 is 15 residues. Trimming took 1 base from V and 7 from J, leaving 14 bases between them. The CDR3 region has the DNA TGTGCCAGCAGCTTGACAGTACCGGTGGACGGGGAGCTGTTTTTT. This sequence encodes CASSLTVPVDGELFF.

V and J are TRBV7-3 and TRBJ2-3; 12 nucleotides match TRBD2. The CDR3 has 15 amino acids. V lost 4 bases and J lost 1; bases outside the gene matches: 0. CDR1 is SGHTA and CDR2 is FQGTGA in the germline V gene. The CDR3 loop reads CASSSSGGGTDTQYF. The CDR3 DNA is TGTGCCAGCAGCTCTAGCGGGGGGGGCACAGATACGCAGTATTTT.

This rearrangement joins TRBV28 to TRBJ1-2; TRBD1 matches 10 bases. The trim removed 7 bases at V and 7 bases at J, leaving 12 bases unmatched. This CDR3 region has 15 residues. Germline CDR1 and CDR2: MDHEN and SYDVKM. The CDR3 nucleotides are TGTGCCAGCACTCCCTCGGGACAGGGGTCCCCTGGCTACACCTTC. Amino acid sequence: CASTPSGQGSPGYTF.

This clonotype was seen more than once but under ten times. The rearrangement links TRBV11-2 to TRBJ1-1, with 9 bases fitting TRBD1. The CDR3 consists of 17 residues. Per the germline V gene, CDR1 is SGHAT and CDR2 is FQNNGV. V was clipped by 5 bases and J by 4 bases; unmatched bases: 14. In nucleotides, the CDR3 is TGTGCCAGCAGCCCATACAGGGGGCGAAGGGGCGTCACTGAAGCTTTCTTT. Translated: CASSPYRGRRGVTEAFF. Supplemented by reference TRBV11-2 and TRBJ1-1, the full variable domain reads EAGVAQSPRYKIIEKRQSVAFWCNPISGHATLYWYQQILGQGPKLLIQFQNNGVVDDSQLPKDRFSAERLKGVDSTLKIQPAKLEDSAVYLCASSPYRGRRGVTEAFFGQGTRLTVV.